The present entry profiles one T cell receptor (beta chain) with its context. Only in-frame clones appear in the TCRdb table, and some are missing; sequencing was by immunoSEQ multiplex PCR. The sample lists under 40,000 clones; about 87% were seen once. The entry originates in a study of PD-L1 blockade in urothelial cancer. On the study more broadly: Analyses used blood from 3 weeks (second dose) and 6 weeks after treatment start.

Trimming stripped 6 bases from V and 2 bases from J, with 17 bases between. This CDR3 is 16 amino acids long. CDR1 and CDR2 (germline): SNHLY, FYNNEI. Urothelial carcinoma, locally advanced or metastatic, affected the patients. Each patient contributed between 1 and 8 total time points of blood mononuclear cells, pretreatment and during treatment. The chain links TRBV2 to TRBJ1-5; the D gene is possibly TRBD1 (6 bases). The sequence was collected from a man aged 50 to 59 with urothelial cancer. This material consisted of PBMCs, taken around atezolizumab (anti-PD-L1) treatment. This CDR3 reads CASSSTGWVGNQPQHF. As DNA, the CDR3 is TGTGCCAGCAGCTCTACAGGGTGGGTGGGCAATCAGCCCCAGCATTTT.